This note documents a single TCR beta chain sequence. Antigen: not known. With 60 Vbeta and 13 Jbeta primers, the PCR was carried out. In the authors' methods: Among the unique TCR beta chains that a later analysis counted, about 84 million in all, about 10 million were shared. This table comes from immunoSEQ multiplex PCR, and its TCRdb copy is limited to in-frame clones, with some not included. V and J calls and clone size are as listed in that table; D and trimming were resolved from the DNA. The table lists approximately 200,000 clones, with roughly 0.74% in the top ten. This sample was taken from a study of cytomegalovirus exposure and HLA in healthy donors. Broader study findings: Specificity of a few CMV-associated chains for CMV antigens was verified in vitro. TCR beta V- and J-gene trimming was later associated with a missense DCLRE1C variant.

This CDR3 comprises 14 residues. CDR1 and CDR2 from the germline V gene are SGDLS and YYNGEE. The ends lost 3 bases at V and 2 bases at J; junction bases unmatched: 3. The TCR sequence derives from a boy younger than 18 in good health and CMV-seronegative. The V and J genes are TRBV9 and TRBJ2-5; TRBD1 agrees at 8 bases. Sequencing input: PBMCs. The DNA of the CDR3 is TGTGCCAGCAGCGCCACAGGGGGACAAGAGACCCAGTACTTC. It codes for CASSATGGQETQYF.